This T cell receptor (beta chain) was found in a study of blood T cell repertoires in COVID-19. The wider study: The United States, Italy and Spain provided the acute and convalescent COVID-19 samples. In each case, the material was cDNA or gDNA derived from T cells, B-cell-depleted T cells, or PBMCs.

In the original analysis: Amplified reference gene primers provided the basis for estimating nucleated cell counts. This table comes from immunoSEQ multiplex PCR, and its TCRdb copy is limited to in-frame clones, with some not included. V, J and clone size reflect that table, while D and trimming were determined from the DNA. This table has about 220,000 clones, 80% appearing once. The V gene lost 1 base and the J gene lost 7 bases, with 8 bases spanning the gap. CDR3 length: 13 residues. CDR1 is LNHDA, CDR2 SQIVND, per germline (reference sequence). The sequence derives from a human donor in a cohort sampled during active COVID-19. What was sequenced was peripheral blood. This chain links TRBV19 with TRBJ2-1; TRBD1 might be the D (5 bases). CDR3 DNA sequence: TGTGCCAGTAGTATAGGACAGCTGAATGAGCAGTTCTTC. Translation: CASSIGQLNEQFF.